One sample yielded the 6 T cell receptor beta chains listed below, sequenced in a study of graft-versus-host responses after intestinal transplantation. Produced via immunoSEQ multiplex PCR; TCRdb's table is partial and in-frame only. Among over 60,000 clones listed, around nine tenths were seen once. The material sequenced was bone marrow, taken approximately 700 days after intestinal transplantation. The receptors derive from a human patient who received an intestinal transplant, so some T cells may come from the graft donor.

V gene TRBV9 combines with J gene TRBJ2-1; perhaps TRBD2 as D (5 bases). The CDR3 is 18 amino acids. Germline lookup yields CDR1 SGDLS and CDR2 YYNGEE. Trimming took 0 bases from V and 6 from J, leaving 22 bases between them. CDR3 amino acids: CASSVDPLASRNPNEQFF. The CDR3 bases are TGTGCCAGCAGCGTAGATCCCCTGGCTAGCAGAAACCCCAATGAGCAGTTCTTC.

This clone was detected once. The V and J genes are TRBV28 and TRBJ2-7, with 9 nucleotides matching TRBD2. Germline-derived CDR1 and CDR2 are MDHEN and SYDVKM. J lost 12 bases, V lost 4 bases, and 16 bases had no gene match. CDR3 size: 15 residues. The DNA for the CDR3 is TGTGCCAGCAGTTCCCTCGGAGGGACTAGCCCGAAGGGGTACTTC. Amino acid sequence: CASSSLGGTSPKGYF.

This sequence joins TRBV6-5 and TRBJ1-2; D gene uncertain. Germline CDR1 reads MNHEY; CDR2 reads SVGAGI. Trimming removed 5 bases at V and 4 bases at J, with 14 bases between. CDR3 length: 14 amino acids. CDR3 amino acids: CASSLTAESYGYTF. CDR3 in DNA: TGTGCCAGCAGTCTCACAGCGGAGAGCTATGGCTACACCTTC.

The rearrangement joins TRBV7-3 to TRBJ2-1, with 9 bases lining up with TRBD2. The CDR3 loop spans 16 amino acids. The germline V gene encodes CDR1 SGHTA and CDR2 FQGTGA. The J segment lost 6 bases and the V segment lost 1 base, leaving 7 bases of the junction unmatched. The CDR3 DNA sequence: TGTGCCAGCAGCTTAAGTGGTAGCGGGAGAGTCAATGAGCAGTTCTTC. Residues: CASSLSGSGRVNEQFF.

V usage is TRBV2 and J usage is TRBJ2-5, with 7 bases identical to TRBD2. The CDR3 extends over 16 amino acids. Germline CDR1 is SNHLY and CDR2 is FYNNEI. The V gene end was trimmed by 6 bases and the J gene end by 0 bases; junction bases not matched to a gene: 10. The CDR3 region is CASRPILAVDQETQYF. For the CDR3, the DNA is TGTGCCAGCAGACCTATTCTAGCGGTAGACCAAGAGACCCAGTACTTC.

J is TRBJ2-7 and V is TRBV11-2, with D tentatively TRBD1 (6 bases). The V end was cut by 5 bases, the J end by 2 bases, with 10 bases between. This CDR3 has 13 residues. Germline V gene lookup returns CDR1 SGHAT and CDR2 FQNNGV. CDR3 nucleotides: TGTGCCAGCAGCCCAGGACAGACCTACGAGCAGTACTTC. Protein: CASSPGQTYEQYF. Using reference TRBV11-2 and TRBJ2-7 for the parts outside the CDR3, the full variable domain is EAGVAQSPRYKIIEKRQSVAFWCNPISGHATLYWYQQILGQGPKLLIQFQNNGVVDDSQLPKDRFSAERLKGVDSTLKIQPAKLEDSAVYLCASSPGQTYEQYFGPGTRLTVT.